This record covers a single TCR beta chain. Its antigen remains unknown. Healthy bone marrow donors made up the cohort. The CDR3 is 15 amino acids. From germline, CDR1 is LGHNA and CDR2 YSLEER. Trimming shortened V by 1 base and J by 5 bases, and 15 bases separated the two germline ends. The primer mix had 60 Vbeta and 13 Jbeta primers. Only in-frame clones appear in the TCRdb table, and some are missing; sequencing was by immunoSEQ multiplex PCR. The data show over 85,000 clones, with around 84% seen just once and 1.3% held by the top ten. The data were obtained in a study of cytomegalovirus exposure and HLA in healthy donors. The overall study: Across almost 400 genotyped donors, more than 75% landed in the Caucasian-associated ancestry cluster.

Findings and limits, study-wide: Follow-up analysis found HLA locus-dependent TCR association rates, highest for DRB1 and lowest for HLA-C. Confirmation was obtained in vitro that a few CMV-associated chains are specific for CMV antigens.

The sequence came from a woman aged 25-40 years in good health and CMV-seronegative. This chain uses TRBV4-3 with TRBJ2-7; tentative D call: TRBD2 (6 bases). The sequencing input was PBMCs. This CDR3 is CASSQVTGREDEQYF. CDR3 sequence (DNA): TGCGCCAGCAGCCAAGTCACGGGCAGGGAGGACGAGCAGTACTTC.